These T cell receptor beta chains were read from a single sample in a study of blood T cell repertoires in COVID-19. The assay was immunoSEQ multiplex PCR, and TCRdb's table has in-frame clones only and misses some. Of 250,000 to 350,000 clones listed, 84% are singletons. Sequencing was performed on peripheral blood. These receptors all come from a human donor with COVID-19, enrolled during active disease. The donor label of this sample is uncertain. The CDR3 runs from the conserved cysteine through the conserved F or W. The order of the fields is J gene, clone size, D gene, V gene, CDR3 protein, CDR3 DNA. D genes are given only for firm matches. Expanded clones get a size class; other rows say once, few or many, or leave the size out.

TRBJ1-1,NA,NA,TRBV27,CASSPAGTFGSAFF,TGTGCCAGCAGCCCTGCCGGGACATTTGGGTCAGCTTTCTTT
TRBJ2-2,NA,TRBD2,TRBV4-2,CASSHQSLAGGTNTGELFF,TGTGCCAGCAGCCACCAATCACTAGCGGGAGGTACGAACACCGGGGAGCTGTTTTTT
TRBJ2-1,few,TRBD2,TRBV11-2,CASSSLAGANEQFF,TGTGCCAGCAGCTCCTTGGCGGGAGCTAATGAGCAGTTCTTC
TRBJ1-1,NA,NA,TRBV5-1,CASSLGDTSEAFF,TGCGCCAGCAGCTTGGGGGACACTTCCGAAGCTTTCTTT
TRBJ1-1,NA,NA,TRBV3-1/TRBV3-2,CASSQGTAVEAFF,TGTGCCAGCAGCCAAGGGACAGCCGTTGAAGCTTTCTTT
TRBJ1-6,NA,NA,TRBV18,CASSPEVGGGGNSPLHF,TGTGCCAGCTCACCAGAGGTTGGCGGGGGCGGGAATTCACCCCTCCACTTT
TRBJ1-1,NA,TRBD1,TRBV5-1,CASSYLERTGVRRRAEAFF,TGCGCCAGCAGTTATTTGGAGAGGACAGGGGTTAGGAGGAGGGCTGAAGCTTTCTTT
TRBJ2-2,NA,NA,TRBV19,CASSMGSGGELFF,TGTGCCAGTAGTATGGGTAGCGGCGGGGAGCTGTTTTTT
TRBJ2-7,NA,NA,TRBV12-2,CASRLGGTDTYEQYF,TGTGCAAGTCGCTTAGGGGGGACAGACACCTACGAGCAGTACTTC
TRBJ1-6,NA,TRBD1,TRBV18,CASSPGQGNNSPLHF,TGTGCCAGCTCACCGGGACAGGGAAATAATTCACCCCTCCACTTT
TRBJ2-7,NA,NA,TRBV19,CASSTVQVRYEQYF,TGTGCCAGTAGTACGGTCCAGGTTAGGTACGAGCAGTACTTC
TRBJ1-2,NA,TRBD1,TRBV9,CASSVLGQGDGYTF,TGTGCCAGCAGCGTATTGGGACAGGGAGATGGCTACACCTTC
TRBJ2-1,NA,NA,TRBV25-1,CASTESARLNGEQFF,TGTGCCAGCACTGAGTCGGCTAGACTGAATGGGGAGCAGTTCTTC
TRBJ2-3,NA,NA,TRBV11-1,CASSPERDNTDTQYF,TGTGCCAGCAGCCCCGAGAGAGACAACACAGATACGCAGTATTTT
TRBJ2-2,NA,TRBD2,TRBV27,CASRTGREDTGELFF,TGTGCCAGCAGAACCGGGAGGGAGGACACCGGGGAGCTGTTTTTT
TRBJ1-2,NA,TRBD1,TRBV27,CASRPGGTYGYTF,TGTGCCAGCAGACCAGGGGGAACCTATGGCTACACCTTC
TRBJ2-3,NA,NA,TRBV2,CASRTLQGSTQYF,TGTGCCAGCAGGACCCTACAGGGAAGTACGCAGTATTTT